This T cell receptor (beta chain) was obtained from a study of T cell clones after liver transplantation. Profiling relied on immunoSEQ multiplex PCR, and the TCRdb table lists in-frame clones only, not all of them. In the table there are approximately 22,000 clones, about 94% of which are singletons. The length of the CDR3 is 13 residues. CDR1 SGHVS and CDR2 FNYEAQ come from the germline V gene. V lost 1 base to trimming and J lost 7 bases, with 8 bases between them. This material consisted of CD8+ T cells from blood, taken about 26 months after liver transplant. The chain is built from TRBV7-6 and TRBJ2-1, with a possible D match to TRBD1 (6 bases). The receptor's source is a human patient who received a liver transplant. Part of the T cell pool may stem from the graft donor. In DNA form, the CDR3 reads TGTGCCAGCAGCTTAGGGACAGATAATGAGCAGTTCTTC. This codes for CASSLGTDNEQFF.